Presented here are 4 T cell receptor beta chains from one specimen sequenced in a study of CD8 T cells in ankylosing spondylitis. TCRdb independently ran MiXCR on the 5' RACE reads; one entry per CDR3 protein. The table has 200,000 to 250,000 distinct CDR3 sequences, about 10% seen once. The sequencing input was blood, either unsorted or a sorted T cell fraction (not recorded which). These receptors originate from a male donor with ankylosing spondylitis or in good health (not recorded which).

This chain uses TRBV12-3 or TRBV12-4 with TRBJ1-2; the D is unclear. The CDR3 contains 13 residues. Trimming took 7 bases from V and 8 from J, leaving 17 bases between them. The DNA for the CDR3 is TGTGCCAGCACCGCAGGCGGGGTTCGCGGCTACACCTTC. Protein product: CASTAGGVRGYTF.

Ten or more counts support this clonotype. This chain connects TRBV7-3 to TRBJ2-6; 9 nucleotides line up with TRBD1. Germline V lookup: CDR1 SGHTA, CDR2 FQGTGA. This CDR3 is built from 17 residues. V trimming: 2 bases; J trimming: 2 bases; junction bases outside the gene matches: 4. Written as DNA, the CDR3 is TGTGCCAGCAGCTTACTCGGGACAGGGACTGGGGCCAACGTCCTGACTTTC. This translates into CASSLLGTGTGANVLTF.

This clonotype was seen a few times. The genes are TRBV5-6 and TRBJ1-4, with D possibly being TRBD1 (6 bases). Trimming removed 4 bases from V and 5 bases from J, with 15 bases in between. CDR3 length: 15 residues. Germline V CDR1 and CDR2: SGHDT, YYEEEE. As DNA, the CDR3 is TGTGCCAGCAGCCGACAAACAGGGTGGAATGAAAAACTGTTTTTT. Encoded protein: CASSRQTGWNEKLFF. The full variable domain, in which reference TRBV5-6 and TRBJ1-4 provide the parts outside the CDR3, is DAGVTQSPTHLIKTRGQQVTLRCSPKSGHDTVSWYQQALGQGPQFIFQYYEEEERQRGNFPDRFSGHQFPNYSSELNVNALLLGDSALYLCASSRQTGWNEKLFFGSGTQLSVL.

This chain connects TRBV7-3 to TRBJ2-1; 14 nucleotides agree with TRBD2. Germline CDR1 reads SGHTA; CDR2 reads FQGTGA. Trimming at V came to 5 bases and at J to 9 bases, leaving 6 bases not matched to a gene. This CDR3 spans 15 amino acids. The CDR3 sequence: CASSPGTSGGTEQFF. CDR3 sequence (DNA): TGTGCCAGCAGCCCCGGGACTAGCGGGGGTACTGAGCAGTTCTTC.